This T cell receptor (beta chain) derives from a study of control samples from healthy donors and cancer patients. This clone was detected once. Only in-frame clones appear in the TCRdb table, and some are missing; sequencing was by immunoSEQ multiplex PCR. The sample lists some 130,000 clones, about nine tenths occurring once. V was trimmed by 2 bases and J by 4 bases, leaving 11 bases between them. CDR1 MNHEY and CDR2 SVGAGI come from the germline V gene. The CDR3 has 14 residues. The chain links TRBV6-5 to TRBJ2-5; D remains unclear. Material: blood. The sequence came from a woman between 50 and 59 years old in good health. The chain's CDR3 is CASSYRPRGETQYF. The CDR3 DNA reads TGTGCCAGCAGTTACCGTCCCCGTGGAGAGACCCAGTACTTC.